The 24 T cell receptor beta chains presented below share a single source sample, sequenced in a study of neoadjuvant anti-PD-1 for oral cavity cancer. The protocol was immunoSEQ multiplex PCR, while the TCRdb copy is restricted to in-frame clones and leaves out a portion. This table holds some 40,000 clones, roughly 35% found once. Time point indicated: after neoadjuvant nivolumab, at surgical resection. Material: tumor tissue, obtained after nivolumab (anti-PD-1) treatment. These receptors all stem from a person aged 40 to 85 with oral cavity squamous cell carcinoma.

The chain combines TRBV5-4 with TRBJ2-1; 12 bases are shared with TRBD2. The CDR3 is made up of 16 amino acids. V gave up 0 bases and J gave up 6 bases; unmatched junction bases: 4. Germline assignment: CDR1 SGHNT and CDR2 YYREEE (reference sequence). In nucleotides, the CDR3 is TGTGCCAGCAGCTTGGTACTAGCGGGGGGCCTCAATGAGCAGTTCTTC. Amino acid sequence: CASSLVLAGGLNEQFF.

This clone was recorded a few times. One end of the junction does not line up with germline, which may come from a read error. CDR3 DNA sequence: TGTGCCACCAGCAGGGACCTCAGGAACGCCGGGGAGCTGTTTTTT. This encodes CATSRDLRNAGELFF. This chain joins TRBV15 and TRBJ2-2; D gene uncertain. Looked up from germline, CDR1 is LNHNV and CDR2 is YYDKDF (reference sequence). The CDR3 consists of 15 residues.

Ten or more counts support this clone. CDR3 nucleotide sequence: TGTGCCATCAGAACCAACCGGGGCAACGGGGGCATGAACACTGAAGCTTTCTTT. As protein: CAIRTNRGNGGMNTEAFF. The chain joins TRBV10-3 to TRBJ1-1; possibly TRBD1 for D (6 bases). The CDR3 runs to 18 residues. V was clipped by 6 bases and J by 0 bases, with 23 bases between them. In germline, CDR1 is ENHRY, CDR2 SYGVKD.

As DNA, the CDR3 is TGTGCCAGCAGCCAAGATGAAACAGGGGGGTACGAGCAGTACTTC. Translated, it gives CASSQDETGGYEQYF. The genes are TRBV4-2 and TRBJ2-7; 8 positions agree with TRBD1. CDR1 is LGHNA, CDR2 YNFKEQ, per germline. The CDR3 extends over 15 amino acids. After removal of 0 bases from V and 4 bases from J, the junction contained 5 bases not matched to a gene.

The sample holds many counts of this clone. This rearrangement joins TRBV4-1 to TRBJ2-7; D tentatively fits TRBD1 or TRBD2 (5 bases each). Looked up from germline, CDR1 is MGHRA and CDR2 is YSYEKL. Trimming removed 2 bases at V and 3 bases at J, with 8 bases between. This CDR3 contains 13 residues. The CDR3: CASSQPGGYEQYF. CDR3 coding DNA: TGCGCCAGCAGCCAACCTGGGGGCTACGAGCAGTACTTC.

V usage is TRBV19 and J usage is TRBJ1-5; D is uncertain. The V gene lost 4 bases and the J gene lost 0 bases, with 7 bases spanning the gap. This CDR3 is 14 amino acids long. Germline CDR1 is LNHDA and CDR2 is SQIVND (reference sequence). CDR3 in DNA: TGTGCCAGTAGTACCATAACTAGCAATCAGCCCCAGCATTTT. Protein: CASSTITSNQPQHF.

In nucleotides, the CDR3 is TGTGCCAGCAGCCTCACCGGCGGGGGGCGCTACGAGCAGTACTTC. Translating gives CASSLTGGGRYEQYF. The V and J genes are TRBV13 and TRBJ2-7, with 8 bases matching TRBD2. The germline gives CDR1 PRHDT, CDR2 FYEKMQ (reference sequence). With 5 bases clipped from V and 3 bases from J, the junction kept 9 bases outside the gene matches. This CDR3 contains 15 residues. Together with reference TRBV13 and TRBJ2-7, the CDR3 gives the full variable domain: AAGVIQSPRHLIKEKRETATLKCYPIPRHDTVYWYQQGPGQDPQFLISFYEKMQSDKGSIPDRFSAQQFSDYHSELNMSSLELGDSALYFCASSLTGGGRYEQYFGPGTRLTVT.

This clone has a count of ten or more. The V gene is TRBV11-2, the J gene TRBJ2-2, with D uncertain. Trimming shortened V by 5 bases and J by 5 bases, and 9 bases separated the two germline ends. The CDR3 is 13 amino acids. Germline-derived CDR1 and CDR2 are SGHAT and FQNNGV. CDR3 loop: CASSLRQTGELFF. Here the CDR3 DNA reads TGTGCCAGCAGCCTAAGGCAGACCGGGGAGCTGTTTTTT. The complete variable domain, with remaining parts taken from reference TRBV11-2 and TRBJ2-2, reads EAGVAQSPRYKIIEKRQSVAFWCNPISGHATLYWYQQILGQGPKLLIQFQNNGVVDDSQLPKDRFSAERLKGVDSTLKIQPAKLEDSAVYLCASSLRQTGELFFGEGSRLTVL.

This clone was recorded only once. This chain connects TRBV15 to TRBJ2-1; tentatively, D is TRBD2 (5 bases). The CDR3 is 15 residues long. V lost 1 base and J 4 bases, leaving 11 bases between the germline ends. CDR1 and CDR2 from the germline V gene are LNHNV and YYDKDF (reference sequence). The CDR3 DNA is TGTGCCACCAGCAGAGGTGGGAGTCTATACAATGAGCAGTTCTTC. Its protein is CATSRGGSLYNEQFF.

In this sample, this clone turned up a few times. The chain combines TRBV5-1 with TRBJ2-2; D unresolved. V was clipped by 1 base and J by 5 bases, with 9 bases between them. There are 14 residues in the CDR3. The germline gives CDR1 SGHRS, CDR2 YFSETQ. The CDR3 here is CASSLMPRTGELFF. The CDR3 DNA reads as TGCGCCAGCAGCTTGATGCCGAGAACCGGGGAGCTGTTTTTT.

For the CDR3, the DNA is TGTGCCACCAGCAGAGAACCGGGACTTCTAGATACGCAGTATTTT. It specifies CATSREPGLLDTQYF. The chain recombines TRBV15 with TRBJ2-3; D is perhaps TRBD2 (6 bases). Trimming removed 0 bases at V and 5 bases at J, with 12 bases between. This CDR3 contains 15 residues. Looked up from germline, CDR1 is LNHNV and CDR2 is YYDKDF (reference sequence).

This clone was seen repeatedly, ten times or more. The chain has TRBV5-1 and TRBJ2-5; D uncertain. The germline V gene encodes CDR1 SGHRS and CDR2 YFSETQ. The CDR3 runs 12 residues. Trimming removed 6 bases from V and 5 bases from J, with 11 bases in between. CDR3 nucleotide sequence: TGCGCCAGCAATGGTAACGGGGAGACCCAGTACTTC. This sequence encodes CASNGNGETQYF. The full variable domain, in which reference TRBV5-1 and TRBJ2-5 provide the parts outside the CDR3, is KAGVTQTPRYLIKTRGQQVTLSCSPISGHRSVSWYQQTPGQGLQFLFEYFSETQRNKGNFPGRFSGRQFSNSRSEMNVSTLELGDSALYLCASNGNGETQYFGPGTRLLVL.

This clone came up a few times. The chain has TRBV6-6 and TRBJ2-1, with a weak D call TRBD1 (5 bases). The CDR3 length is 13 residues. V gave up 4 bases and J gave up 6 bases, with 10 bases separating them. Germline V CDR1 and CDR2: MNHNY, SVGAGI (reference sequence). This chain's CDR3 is CASSLGERNEQFF. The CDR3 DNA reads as TGTGCCAGCAGTTTAGGGGAACGCAATGAGCAGTTCTTC.

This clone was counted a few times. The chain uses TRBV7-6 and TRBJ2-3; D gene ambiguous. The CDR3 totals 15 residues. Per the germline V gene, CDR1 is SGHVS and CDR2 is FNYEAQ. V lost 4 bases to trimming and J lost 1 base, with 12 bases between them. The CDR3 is CASSSGSKGTDTQYF. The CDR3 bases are TGTGCCAGCAGCTCCGGCAGTAAGGGCACAGATACGCAGTATTTT. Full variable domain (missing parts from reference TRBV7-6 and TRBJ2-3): GAGVSQSPRYKVTKRGQDVALRCDPISGHVSLYWYRQALGQGPEFLTYFNYEAQQDKSGLPNDRFSAERPEGSISTLTIQRTEQRDSAMYRCASSSGSKGTDTQYFGPGTRLTVL.

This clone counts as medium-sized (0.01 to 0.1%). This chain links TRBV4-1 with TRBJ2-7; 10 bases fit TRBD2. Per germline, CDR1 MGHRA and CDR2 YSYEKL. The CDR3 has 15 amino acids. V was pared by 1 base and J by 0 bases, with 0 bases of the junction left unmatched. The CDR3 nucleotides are TGCGCCAGCAGCCAAGCTAGCGGGAGCTCCTACGAGCAGTACTTC. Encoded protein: CASSQASGSSYEQYF.

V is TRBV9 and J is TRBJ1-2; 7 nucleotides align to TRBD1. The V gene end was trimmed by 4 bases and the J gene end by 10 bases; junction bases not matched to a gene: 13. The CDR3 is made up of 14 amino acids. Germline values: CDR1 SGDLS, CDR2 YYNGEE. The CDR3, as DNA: TGTGCCAGCAGCCCACCGTTACGGGGGACAGCCTACACCTTC. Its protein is CASSPPLRGTAYTF.

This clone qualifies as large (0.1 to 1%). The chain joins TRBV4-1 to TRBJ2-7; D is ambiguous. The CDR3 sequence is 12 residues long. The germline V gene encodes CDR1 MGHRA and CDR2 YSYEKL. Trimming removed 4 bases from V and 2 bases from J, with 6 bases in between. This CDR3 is CASSLFPYEQYF. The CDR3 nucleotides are TGCGCCAGCAGCCTGTTTCCCTACGAGCAGTACTTC.

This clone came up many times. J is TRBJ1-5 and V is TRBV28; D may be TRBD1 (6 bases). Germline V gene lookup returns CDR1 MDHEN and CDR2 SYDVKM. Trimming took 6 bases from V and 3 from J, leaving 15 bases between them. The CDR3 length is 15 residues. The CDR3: CASRNPGHDNQPQHF. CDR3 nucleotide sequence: TGTGCCAGCAGAAATCCGGGACACGACAATCAGCCCCAGCATTTT. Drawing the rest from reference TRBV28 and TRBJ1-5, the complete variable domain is DVKVTQSSRYLVKRTGEKVFLECVQDMDHENMFWYRQDPGLGLRLIYFSYDVKMKEKGDIPEGYSVSREKKERFSLILESASTNQTSMYLCASRNPGHDNQPQHFGDGTRLSIL.

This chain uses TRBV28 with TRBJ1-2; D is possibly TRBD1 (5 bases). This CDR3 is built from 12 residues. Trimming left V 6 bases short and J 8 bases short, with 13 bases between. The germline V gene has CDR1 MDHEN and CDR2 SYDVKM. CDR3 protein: CASRTQGGGYTF. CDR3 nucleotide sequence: TGTGCCAGCAGAACGCAGGGTGGAGGCTACACCTTC.

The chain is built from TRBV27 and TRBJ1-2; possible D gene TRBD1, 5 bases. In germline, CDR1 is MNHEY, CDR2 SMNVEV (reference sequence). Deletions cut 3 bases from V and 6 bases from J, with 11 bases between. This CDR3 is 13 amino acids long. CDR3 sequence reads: CASSFLVGDGYTF. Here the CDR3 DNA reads TGTGCCAGCAGTTTTTTAGTAGGGGATGGCTACACCTTC.

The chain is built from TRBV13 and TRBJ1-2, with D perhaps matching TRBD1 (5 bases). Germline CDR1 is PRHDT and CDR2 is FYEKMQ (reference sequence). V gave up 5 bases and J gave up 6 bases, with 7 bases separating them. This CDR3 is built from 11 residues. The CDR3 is CASSQGHGYTF. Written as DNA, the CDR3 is TGTGCCAGCAGCCAGGGCCATGGCTACACCTTC.

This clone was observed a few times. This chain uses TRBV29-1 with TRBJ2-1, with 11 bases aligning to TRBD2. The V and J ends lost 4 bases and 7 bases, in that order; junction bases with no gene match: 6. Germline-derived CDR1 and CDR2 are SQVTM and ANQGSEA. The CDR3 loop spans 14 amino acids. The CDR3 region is CSVGVAGGPNEQFF. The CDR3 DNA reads TGCAGCGTTGGTGTAGCGGGAGGGCCTAATGAGCAGTTCTTC.

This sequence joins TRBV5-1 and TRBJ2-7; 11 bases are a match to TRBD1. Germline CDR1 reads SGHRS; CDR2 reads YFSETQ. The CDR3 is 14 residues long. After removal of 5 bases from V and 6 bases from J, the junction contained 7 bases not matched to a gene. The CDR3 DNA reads TGCGCCAGCAGACAGGACAGGGGGCGAAGCGAGCAGTACTTC. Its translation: CASRQDRGRSEQYF.

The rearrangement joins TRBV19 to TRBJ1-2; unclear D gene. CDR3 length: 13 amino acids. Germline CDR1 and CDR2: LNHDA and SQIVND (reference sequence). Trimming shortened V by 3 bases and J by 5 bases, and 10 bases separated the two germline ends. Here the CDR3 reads CASSMFRQYGYTF. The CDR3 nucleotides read TGTGCCAGTAGTATGTTCCGGCAGTATGGCTACACCTTC.